The present TCR beta chain was sequenced within a study of Ad26.COV2.S vaccination and SARS-CoV-2 variants. Study-level points and caveats: Possibly, TCR breadth and depth analyses underestimated total T cell responses. Breadth of non-spike TCRs did not differ between vaccinees and placebo recipients.

The table came from immunoSEQ multiplex PCR; TCRdb's copy has only in-frame clones and leaves some out. The sample lists hundreds of thousands of clones, approximately 90% occurring once. A word on this clone: Antigen unknown.

Sequenced here: peripheral blood, sampled after recovery from COVID-19. The origin of this receptor is a human donor who had recovered from COVID-19.

The CDR3 region is CATGPGQGADNEQFF. CDR3 nucleotide sequence: TGTGCCACCGGTCCGGGACAGGGGGCAGACAATGAGCAGTTCTTC. The chain links TRBV24-1 to TRBJ2-1, with TRBD1 identical over 12 bases. The CDR3 is made up of 15 amino acids. After removal of 9 bases from V and 5 bases from J, the junction contained 7 bases not matched to a gene. CDR1 and CDR2 from the germline V gene are KGHDR and SFDVKD.